The clone carrying this T cell receptor beta chain appeared once. Its specificity is unknown. This sample stems from a study of CD8+CD57+ T cells in acquired aplastic anemia. Study-wide context: Mean yield of DNA from sorted CD4+ and CD8+ cells was approximately 3 ug. Study findings and constraints: In CD8+ cells, Simpson's diversity showed no significant difference between patients and controls. Nearly 30 was the count of CD8+ CDR3 sequences that patients shared with controls.

Profiling of TCR beta VDJ combinations and CDR3 sequences used genomic DNA as template. Each CDR3 protein gets one entry after TCRdb re-called the reads with MiXCR. The sample includes around 250,000 distinct CDR3 sequences, approximately 57% of them seen just once. Trimming cost V 3 bases and J 3 bases, with 17 bases left between them. Looked up from germline, CDR1 is DFQATT and CDR2 is SNEGSKA (reference sequence). This CDR3 is built from 15 residues. The sequenced sample consisted of sorted CD4+, CD8+, or CD8+CD57+ T cells (not recorded which) from PBMCs. The sequence was collected from a human donor with severe aplastic anemia or a healthy control (not recorded which). The chain couples TRBV20-1 to TRBJ1-1; D is possibly TRBD1 (5 bases). CDR3 residues: CSARGGIDWDTEAFF. The DNA of the CDR3 is TGCAGTGCTAGGGGGGGGATAGATTGGGACACTGAAGCTTTCTTT.